This T cell receptor beta chain comes out of a study of cytomegalovirus exposure and HLA in healthy donors. Study overall: About 180 million T cells yielded more than 95 million unique TCR beta sequences, as an earlier analysis found.

This PCR relied on a set of 60 Vbeta primers and 13 Jbeta primers. Produced via immunoSEQ multiplex PCR; TCRdb's table is partial and in-frame only. Here the sample spans 130,000 or so clones, approximately 80% being singletons. Regarding the study as a whole: Over 150 TCR beta chains were listed as cytomegalovirus-associated. Exclusion as indistinguishable affected some V segments, including TRBV6-2 and TRBV6-3.

Regarding this clone: Its antigen is not known.

Trimming took 1 base from V and 7 from J, leaving 11 bases between them. This CDR3 has 13 amino acids. Looked up from germline, CDR1 is SGHTA and CDR2 is FQGNSA. The chain combines TRBV7-2 with TRBJ2-7, with D possibly matching TRBD1 (6 bases). The sequenced sample was PBMCs. This receptor was obtained from a woman aged 35 to 49 in good health and CMV-seronegative. This chain's CDR3 is CASSLGPDREQYF. The CDR3 DNA is TGTGCCAGCAGCTTAGGCCCGGACAGAGAGCAGTACTTC.